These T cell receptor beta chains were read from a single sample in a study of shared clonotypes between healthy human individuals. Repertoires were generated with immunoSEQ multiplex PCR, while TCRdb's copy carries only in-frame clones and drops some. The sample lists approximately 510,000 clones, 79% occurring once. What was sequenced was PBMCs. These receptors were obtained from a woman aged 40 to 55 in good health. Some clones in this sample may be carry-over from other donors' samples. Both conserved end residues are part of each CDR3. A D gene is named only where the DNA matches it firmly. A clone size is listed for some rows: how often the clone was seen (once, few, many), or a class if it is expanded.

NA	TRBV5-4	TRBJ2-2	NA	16	CASSLDVAVDTGELFF	TGTGCCAGCAGCTTGGACGTAGCGGTCGACACCGGGGAGCTGTTTTTT
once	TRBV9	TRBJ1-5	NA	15	CASTLGPGGNQPQHF	TGTGCCAGCACCCTAGGCCCGGGGGGCAATCAGCCCCAGCATTTT
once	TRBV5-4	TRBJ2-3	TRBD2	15	CASSLPLAGADTQYF	TGTGCCAGCAGCTTGCCTCTAGCGGGAGCAGATACGCAGTATTTT
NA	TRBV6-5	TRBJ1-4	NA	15	CASSPSVGLVGKLFF	TGTGCCAGCAGCCCATCGGTGGGGCTGGTTGGAAAACTGTTTTTT
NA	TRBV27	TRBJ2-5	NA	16	CASSPRTPKGQETQYF	TGTGCCAGCAGTCCTCGGACTCCGAAGGGGCAAGAGACCCAGTACTTC
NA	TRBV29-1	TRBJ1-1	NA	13	CSVESRILQEAFF	TGCAGCGTTGAATCCAGAATACTGCAGGAAGCTTTCTTT
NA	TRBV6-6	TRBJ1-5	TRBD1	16	CASSITSGTGDQPQHF	TGTGCCAGCAGTATTACCTCCGGGACAGGGGACCAGCCCCAGCATTTT
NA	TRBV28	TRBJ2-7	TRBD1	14	CASSSRTGGYEQYF	TGTGCCAGCAGTTCACGGACAGGGGGCTACGAGCAGTACTTC
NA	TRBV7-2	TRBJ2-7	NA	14	CASSLSPDSYEQYF	TGTGCCAGCAGCTTAAGCCCCGACTCCTACGAGCAGTACTTC
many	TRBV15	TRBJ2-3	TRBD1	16	CATSRGTGGSTDTQYF	TGTGCCACCAGCAGGGGCACAGGGGGCAGCACAGATACGCAGTATTTT
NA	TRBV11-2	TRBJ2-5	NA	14	CASSQVGGGLTQYF	TGTGCCAGCAGCCAAGTCGGGGGAGGATTGACCCAGTACTTC
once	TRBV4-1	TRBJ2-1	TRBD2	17	CASSRGLAAGGGNEQFF	TGCGCCAGCAGCCGCGGACTAGCGGCAGGAGGTGGGAATGAGCAGTTCTTC
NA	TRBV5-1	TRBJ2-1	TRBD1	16	CASSLAPGQGYNEQFF	TGCGCCAGCAGCTTGGCCCCGGGACAGGGGTACAATGAGCAGTTCTTC
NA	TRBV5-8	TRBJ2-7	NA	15	CASSRAGGGAYEQYF	TGTGCCAGCAGCCGAGCCGGGGGAGGCGCCTACGAGCAGTACTTC
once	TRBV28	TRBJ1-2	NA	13	CASRKDLGSGYTF	TGTGCCAGCAGAAAAGACCTTGGGAGCGGCTACACCTTC
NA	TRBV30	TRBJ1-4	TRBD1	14	CAWSLGRGGEKLFF	TGTGCCTGGAGTTTGGGCAGGGGGGGAGAAAAACTGTTTTTT
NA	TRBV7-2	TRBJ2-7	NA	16	CASSLARVGPSYEQYF	TGTGCCAGCAGCTTAGCTCGGGTGGGCCCCTCCTACGAGCAGTACTTC
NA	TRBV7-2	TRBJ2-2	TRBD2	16	CASSITSGLNTGELFF	TGTGCCAGCAGCATCACTAGCGGATTGAACACCGGGGAGCTGTTTTTT
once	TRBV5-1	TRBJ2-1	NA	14	CASSLVTGYNEQFF	TGCGCCAGCAGCTTGGTAACAGGATACAATGAGCAGTTCTTC
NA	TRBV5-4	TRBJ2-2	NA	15	CASSRDNANTGELFF	TGTGCCAGCAGCCGGGACAACGCGAACACCGGGGAGCTGTTTTTT
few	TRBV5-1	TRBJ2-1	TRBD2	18	CASSPGLAGLSSYNEQFF	TGCGCCAGCAGCCCGGGACTAGCGGGGTTAAGCTCCTACAATGAGCAGTTCTTC
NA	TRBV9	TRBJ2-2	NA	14	CASSPSSVVGELFF	TGTGCCAGCAGCCCCAGCTCGGTAGTGGGGGAGCTGTTTTTT
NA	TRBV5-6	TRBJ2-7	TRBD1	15	CASSSKRTGSRKQYF	TGTGCCAGCAGCTCAAAGAGGACAGGGAGCCGCAAGCAGTACTTC
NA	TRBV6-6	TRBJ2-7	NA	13	CASSLSTNYEQYF	TGTGCCAGCAGTTTGTCAACCAACTACGAGCAGTACTTC
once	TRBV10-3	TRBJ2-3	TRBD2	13	CAIRAGGADTQYF	TGTGCCATCAGAGCGGGAGGTGCAGATACGCAGTATTTT
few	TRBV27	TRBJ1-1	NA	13	CASSFRGRTEAFF	TGTGCCAGCAGTTTCAGGGGTCGCACTGAAGCTTTCTTT
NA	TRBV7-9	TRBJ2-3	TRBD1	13	CASSSGTVGTQYF	TGTGCCAGCAGCTCCGGGACAGTAGGTACGCAGTATTTT
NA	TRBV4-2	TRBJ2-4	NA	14	CASSQAGAKNIQYF	TGTGCCAGCAGCCAAGCGGGAGCCAAAAACATTCAGTACTTC
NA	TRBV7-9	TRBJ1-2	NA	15	CASSRGTFQGYGYTF	TGTGCCAGCAGCCGCGGAACCTTCCAGGGGTATGGCTACACCTTC
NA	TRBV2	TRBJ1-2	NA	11	CASSYRDGYTF	TGTGCCAGCAGTTACAGGGATGGCTACACCTTC
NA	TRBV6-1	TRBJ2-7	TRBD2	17	CASSARAGGLSSYEQYF	TGTGCCAGCAGTGCCCGGGCGGGAGGGTTATCTTCCTACGAGCAGTACTTC
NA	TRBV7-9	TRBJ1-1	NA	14	CASSQNPGDTEAFF	TGTGCCAGCAGCCAAAATCCCGGCGACACTGAAGCTTTCTTT